A single T cell receptor beta chain is shown here with its context. Its specific antigen is unknown. Qualities for individual bases were not recorded, and no much larger clone is one base off. The CDR3, cysteine through phenylalanine, is 16 amino acids long. This entry keeps only the CDR3 DNA: 48 bases, framed from base 1. The germline V gene encodes CDR1 SGDLS and CDR2 YYNGEE. V and J lose 2 bases and 6 bases, and a span of 17 bases separates them. This sample was taken from a study of cytomegalovirus exposure and HLA in healthy donors (dated by TCRdb to about 2017). For the study in its entirety: According to an earlier analysis of a few hundred of the donors, 150 million to 200 million T cells yielded 90 million to 140 million unique TCR beta sequences and about 280 Gb of sequence data. An early release covering roughly 640 HLA-typed donors comprised approximately 290 gigabases of sequencing data and around 80 million unique TCR sequences. Among the roughly 410 genotyped donors, around 81% belonged to the genetic ancestry cluster associated with self-reported Caucasian donors. The aim of the study was to test whether cataloging public T cell receptors could identify signatures of past pathogen exposure. The study used immunosequencing to profile the T cell repertoires of 600 to 850 subjects and linked those repertoires to cytomegalovirus serostatus. In addition to the first cohort of approximately 650 subjects, a separate validation cohort of approximately 120 different subjects was used. To predict cytomegalovirus infection status, the study combined high-throughput TCR immunosequencing, statistical association of individual TCRs with disease status, and machine learning. To study patterns of TCR occurrence, a later analysis re-analyzed previously published TCR beta repertoires from 550 to 800 donors and added high-resolution HLA genotyping. The later analysis used no new phenotypic data to find candidate immune exposures, relying instead on TCR beta sequences and their occurrence across donors. To decide whether each TCR beta V gene segment behaved as functional or pseudogenic, an earlier analysis of some 600 of the donors relied on high-throughput TCR beta sequencing. Donor age, sex, ethnicity and CMV serostatus were collected together with the repertoire data. Genome-wide SNP genotypes for about three fifths of the roughly 670 donors were used in a later genetic analysis, which treated that subset as a discovery cohort. Every repertoire in the discovery cohort had been generated on one and the same sequencing platform. Both class I and class II loci were covered by HLA typing, at four-digit resolution. Typing coverage differed by locus: A, B, C, DRB1 and DQB1 were typed in about 620-640 donors, DQA1 in approximately 520, DPA1 in 600 to 610, and DPB1 in 400 to 490. Roughly five DR-DQ haplotypes were handled as single units for association and clustering, since linkage in the cohort was strong. On average, over 200,000 unique TCR beta nucleotide sequences were sequenced per donor among about 400 genotyped donors of the cohort, with around 19% of those sequences being non-productive. What the authors observed across the whole study: The classifier was reported to diagnose cytomegalovirus status with high specificity and sensitivity in both the original cohort and the validation cohort. For the cohort, immune exposure information was limited to CMV serostatus. A cluster of highly shared sequence variants was judged likely to represent a technical artifact of the sequencing pipeline. Compared with the approximately 600-donor mean, donors in an Asian-associated ancestry cluster had fewer N-insertions in productive TCRs, according to a later genetic analysis. Roughly uniform sequencing depth across donors was assumed in presence/absence analyses, although this assumption may not hold. When HLA alleles, especially DR and DQ, strongly co-occurred, attributing TCR associations to individual alleles was difficult. Because some donors lacked HLA typing at each locus, the association tests relied only on the typed subset. A later analysis associated approximately 17,000 TCR beta sequences with specific HLA alleles at a false discovery rate of 0.05. In vitro tests confirmed that a few of the cytomegalovirus-associated TCR beta chains recognize cytomegalovirus antigens. While some public TCRs were present in many individuals, most TCR sequences turned up only very rarely across donors. Correlated functional status among segregating V segments might reflect linkage disequilibrium, but an unknown experimental factor could not be ruled out. A later analysis reported that several top co-occurrence clusters appeared linked to parvovirus B19, influenza, CMV and Epstein-Barr virus. In an earlier analysis of roughly 560 of the donors, most TCR beta V segments were observed in productive rearrangements about 87% or about 30% of the time, broadly matching IMGT annotations. A later genetic analysis associated a missense DCLRE1C variant with V-gene and J-gene trimming of TCR beta chains, and an independent cohort replicated the association. A further reported finding was that TCR beta sequences accurately predicted the HLA-A and HLA-B alleles for most subjects in the first cohort. According to a later analysis, TCR association rates differed among HLA loci, with DRB1 alleles showing the most associated TCRs and HLA-C alleles showing the fewest. A later analysis found that HLA-associated TCR beta chains were more clonally expanded and had lower generation probabilities than equally common non-associated chains. Because counts were too low, more than 15 rarely observed V segments, including chromosome 9 orphons, were excluded from the earlier analysis of a few hundred of the donors. This cohort had only TCR beta chains sequenced, and the lack of alpha or paired-chain data limited which features could be detected. The study listed approximately 160 TCR beta chains as associated with cytomegalovirus. According to a later analysis, most CMV-associated TCR beta chains appeared to be HLA-restricted, and the HLA associations seemed to be driven largely by CMV exposure. According to the authors, the approach could potentially be generalized to other disease states and immunological phenotypes. Some IMGT-functional V segments, including TRBV6-2 and TRBV6-3, could not be distinguished by the 87-base-pair reads and were therefore excluded.

Libraries were prepared through the immunoSEQ multiplex PCR assay. A mixture of 60 forward primers for TCR Vbeta segments and 13 reverse primers for TCR Jbeta segments was used in the multiplex PCR. The CDR3 region of rearranged TCR beta genes was amplified from genomic DNA by a multiplex PCR assay. Amplified TCR beta libraries were sequenced as 87-base-pair reads on the Illumina HiSeq System. The authors' pipeline ran thus. Across the roughly 700 repertoires, a later analysis counted around 80 million unique TCR beta chains, 8.5 million to 12 million of which were shared by at least two donors. A nearest-neighbor algorithm error-corrected the raw reads and collapsed the reads into unique sequences, merging closely related sequences to remove PCR and sequencing errors. Alignment of CDR3 sequences to IMGT reference sequences was used to assign V, D and J gene segments. For a sequence to be retained, a match of at least six nucleotides was required to both a V gene segment and a J gene segment. A rearrangement counted as productive if the CDR3 had no stop codons and remained in frame with V and J, and every other rearrangement counted as non-productive. Following IMGT convention, CDR3 was defined as the stretch from the second conserved V-encoded cysteine up to the conserved J-encoded phenylalanine. Sequences without an unambiguous match to a single V gene segment were excluded from the earlier analysis of 587 of the donors. An earlier analysis of fewer than 750 of the donors called V segments functional above 56.7% productive rearrangements and segregating when the between-donor standard deviation exceeded 5%. A statistical classification framework was built for diagnosing cytomegalovirus status from the catalog of TCR beta chain sequences. V and J gene assignment, in a later analysis, came from comparing TCR nucleotide sequences with IMGT/GENE-DB human TR gene sequences. Using the TCRdist pipeline, a later analysis assigned CDR3 sequences along with most-parsimonious VDJ recombination scenarios. In a later analysis, each TCR beta chain was defined by its CDR3 amino acid sequence together with its V-gene family, and reads without a unique V-gene family were excluded. As a way to deal with suspected cross-contamination and a sequencing artifact, a later analysis dropped 450 to 600 nucleotide sequences that were highly shared and had low generation probability. In a later analysis, a clonal expansion index was calculated for each public chain from normalized within-repertoire ranks of inferred template counts. In a later analysis, generation probabilities were computed with a VDJ recombination model fitted to out-of-frame rearrangements, and the resulting probabilities were checked against IGoR. In a later analysis, TCR-TCR, TCR-HLA and TCR-CMV co-occurrence was scored with hypergeometric tests, and a repertoire-size bias correction was applied to TCR pairs. A later analysis estimated false discovery rates by permuting HLA or CMV assignments 20 times. In a later analysis, co-occurring TCRs were grouped with DBSCAN, and TCRdist sequence similarity was added when clustering was performed within HLA-allele-positive subsets. Repertoires with fewer than 30,000 or more than 120,000 public chains were left out of co-occurrence clustering, as were five repertoires with anomalous nucleotide sharing. In TCRdb, the immuneACCESS table is reduced to in-frame sequences with V and J assigned. These tables do not hold every clone; where another copy was compared, an unresolved V gene accounts for under half, and the others remain unexplained. V, J and clone size reflect that table, while D and trimming were determined from the DNA. The sample table contains fewer than 85,000 clones; only one count was recorded for 78% of them. In total, the top ten clones hold 5.5% of the sample.

The cohort consisted of some 730 healthy bone marrow donors. All cohort members were sampled while nominally healthy, although unrecorded immune exposures were likely present. The donor was CMV seropositive and belonged to the group of 250 to 350 seropositive cohort members. Every donor gave a peripheral blood sample, and the peripheral blood mononuclear cells from that sample were used for TCR beta sequencing. Genomic DNA was extracted from the blood cell samples with the Qiagen DNeasy Blood Extraction Kit. The chain is assembled from TRBV9 and TRBJ1-4, with TRBD1 tentatively as D gene (5 bases match). What was sequenced was PBMCs. The clonotype originates from a male donor in good health and CMV-seropositive. The DNA sequence is given as TGTGCCAGCAGCGTGGGGCGGACGTCCTTGGATGAAAAACTGTTTTTT. The resulting protein is CASSVGRTSLDEKLFF.